The 22 T cell receptor beta chains presented below share a single source sample, sequenced in a study of blood T cells in healthy people across ages. Through a sample-barcoded 5' primer and a J-beta primer mix, a second PCR was run for roughly 6 to 12 cycles. Via MiXCR, TCRdb re-called the 5' RACE reads, giving one row per CDR3 protein. This table has hundreds of thousands of distinct CDR3 sequences, 45% to 50% appearing once. Sequencing was carried out using blood. The source is a woman aged 55-69 years in good health.

The CDR3: CASSVGGGGFNEQFF. The CDR3 bases are TGTGCCAGCAGCGTAGGTGGCGGGGGTTTCAATGAGCAGTTCTTC. This chain uses TRBV9 with TRBJ2-1, with 7 nucleotides matching TRBD2. After removal of 0 bases from V and 6 bases from J, the junction contained 6 bases not matched to a gene. This CDR3 has 15 amino acids. Germline values: CDR1 SGDLS, CDR2 YYNGEE.

The chain combines TRBV29-1 with TRBJ1-1, with unresolved D. The CDR3 sequence is 14 residues long. V dropped 6 bases and J dropped 0 bases, with 14 bases sitting between them. From germline, CDR1 is SQVTM and CDR2 ANQGSEA. This chain's CDR3 is CSVAMTPMNTEAFF. The CDR3 nucleotides are TGCAGCGTCGCGATGACACCGATGAACACTGAAGCTTTCTTT.

This clonotype was observed at least ten times. The genes are TRBV27 and TRBJ2-7; 10 bases are shared with TRBD2. V was clipped by 5 bases and J by 3 bases; unmatched bases: 10. The CDR3 length is 16 residues. The germline CDR1 and CDR2 sequences are MNHEY and SMNVEV (reference sequence). The CDR3 coding sequence is TGTGCCAGCAGTGGACTAGCGGCCCAGGGCAGCTACGAGCAGTACTTC. It is translated as CASSGLAAQGSYEQYF.

The chain recombines TRBV28 with TRBJ1-5, with a weak D call TRBD1 (6 bases). The CDR3 sequence is 14 residues long. Looked up from germline, CDR1 is MDHEN and CDR2 is SYDVKM. V was cut by 6 bases and J by 3 bases, with 12 bases left in between. This CDR3 is CASRPGADNQPQHF. CDR3 DNA sequence: TGTGCCAGCAGGCCAGGGGCAGACAATCAGCCCCAGCATTTT.

This chain's CDR3 is CASSRITDYGYTF. The CDR3 DNA reads as TGTGCCAGCAGCCGCATCACGGACTATGGCTACACCTTC. This chain connects TRBV7-9 to TRBJ1-2; D remains ambiguous. Germline V CDR1 and CDR2: SEHNR, FQNEAQ (reference sequence). The V and J ends lost 5 bases and 3 bases respectively, with 10 bases between them. The CDR3 totals 13 residues.

The chain carries TRBV28 and TRBJ2-7, with 7 bases matching TRBD2. Germline V gives CDR1 MDHEN, CDR2 SYDVKM. CDR3 length: 14 residues. V lost 7 bases and J lost 2; bases outside the gene matches: 8. This CDR3 reads CASTPGSGPYEQYF. CDR3 bases: TGTGCCAGCACTCCGGGTAGCGGGCCCTACGAGCAGTACTTC.

There are many counts of this clonotype. The CDR3 sequence: CASSQEQGMNTEAFF. CDR3 nucleotides: TGTGCCAGCAGCCAAGAACAGGGAATGAACACTGAAGCTTTCTTT. This chain links TRBV4-2 with TRBJ1-1, with D tentatively TRBD1 (6 bases). The germline V gene has CDR1 LGHNA and CDR2 YNFKEQ. V shed 0 bases and J shed 0 bases, with 8 bases lying between them. There are 15 residues in the CDR3.

This clonotype was found once. The chain uses TRBV7-9 and TRBJ1-4; D gene uncertain. V shed 2 bases and J shed 5 bases, with 12 bases lying between them. CDR1 and CDR2 (germline): SEHNR, FQNEAQ (reference sequence). The CDR3 runs to 15 residues. CDR3 sequence reads: CASSLQVERNEKLFF. Here the CDR3 DNA reads TGTGCCAGCAGCTTACAAGTTGAGAGGAATGAAAAACTGTTTTTT.

V and J are TRBV10-3 and TRBJ1-6; D possibly corresponds to TRBD1 (6 bases). Between the trimmed V and J ends, which lost 7 bases and 11 bases, there was a span of 18 bases. From germline, CDR1 is ENHRY and CDR2 SYGVKD. The CDR3 length is 14 residues. The chain's CDR3 is CAINPQGLGTPLHF. Written as DNA, the CDR3 is TGTGCCATCAACCCACAGGGTTTGGGAACACCCCTCCACTTT.

The chain employs TRBV29-1 and TRBJ1-1, with no clear D. Germline assignment: CDR1 SQVTM and CDR2 ANQGSEA. The CDR3 has 11 residues. CDR3 sequence (DNA): TGCAGTGCGGACTCCAACACTGAAGCTTTCTTT. Translated: CSADSNTEAFF.

The genes are TRBV3-1 and TRBJ2-1; 8 nucleotides align to TRBD1. CDR1 is LGHDT, CDR2 YNNKEL, per germline (reference sequence). V dropped 4 bases and J dropped 8; count of bases not matched to a gene: 7. The CDR3 consists of 14 residues. The CDR3 DNA sequence: TGTGCCAGCAGCCCCGGGACAGGACGGGATGAGCAGTTCTTC. Its protein is CASSPGTGRDEQFF.

The rearrangement joins TRBV11-3 to TRBJ2-1, with 12 bases aligning to TRBD2. Germline CDR1 reads SGHNT; CDR2 reads YENEEA. Unmatched junction bases numbered 13, after V lost 5 bases and J lost 8 bases. This CDR3 comprises 17 residues. CDR3 amino acids: CASSPYAGLAGSHEQFF. The CDR3 DNA is TGTGCCAGCAGCCCCTACGCCGGACTAGCGGGAAGCCATGAGCAGTTCTTC.

In this sample, this clonotype turned up a few times. V usage is TRBV3-1 and J usage is TRBJ2-7, with 11 bases that match TRBD1. The CDR3 covers 15 residues. The V segment lost 0 bases and the J segment 7 bases; nucleotides outside the gene matches: 5. Germline loops: CDR1 LGHDT, CDR2 YNNKEL (reference sequence). Written as DNA, the CDR3 is TGTGCCAGCAGCCAAGATTTGGACAGGGGGCCTGAGCAGTACTTC. Translation: CASSQDLDRGPEQYF.

The V call is TRBV29-1, the J call TRBJ2-3; a weak D match, TRBD1 (5 bases). The length of the CDR3 is 13 residues. CDR1 and CDR2 from the germline V gene are SQVTM and ANQGSEA. V lost 7 bases, J lost 0 bases, and 11 bases lay in between. CDR3 residues: CSAARDSTDTQYF. The DNA of the CDR3 is TGCAGCGCAGCCAGGGATAGCACAGATACGCAGTATTTT.

This clonotype has just a few counts. The V call is TRBV27, the J call TRBJ2-7; D not certain. In germline, CDR1 is MNHEY, CDR2 SMNVEV (reference sequence). The germline V and J ends were trimmed by 0 bases and 0 bases, with 12 bases remaining between them. The CDR3 extends over 16 amino acids. The CDR3 DNA is TGTGCCAGCAGTTTATCGGCGGCCGCGAGCTCCTACGAGCAGTACTTC. Its translation: CASSLSAAASSYEQYF.

The chain employs TRBV7-2 and TRBJ2-1; D possibly uses TRBD1 or TRBD2 (5 bases each). With 3 bases removed from V and 12 bases from J, the gap between germline ends came to 12 bases. The germline V gene has CDR1 SGHTA and CDR2 FQGNSA. This CDR3 region has 12 residues. The CDR3 is CASSFPPRGQFF. Written as DNA, the CDR3 is TGTGCCAGCAGCTTTCCCCCGAGGGGGCAGTTCTTC. Variable domain in full (rest from reference TRBV7-2 and TRBJ2-1): GAGVSQSPSNKVTEKGKDVELRCDPISGHTALYWYRQSLGQGLEFLIYFQGNSAPDKSGLPSDRFSAERTGGSVSTLTIQRTQQEDSAVYLCASSFPPRGQFFGPGTRLTVL.

The chain links TRBV20-1 to TRBJ2-1; TRBD2 aligns across 7 bases. CDR3 size: 16 residues. V lost 0 bases to trimming and J lost 5 bases; unmatched junction nucleotides: 10. Germline V CDR1 and CDR2: DFQATT, SNEGSKA (reference sequence). The CDR3 spells CSARDPSGVFHNEQFF. CDR3 bases: TGCAGTGCTAGAGACCCTAGCGGAGTCTTCCACAATGAGCAGTTCTTC.

In its sample, this clonotype was seen many times. The CDR3 reads CASRDTIYEQYF. The CDR3 DNA is TGTGCCAGCCGGGATACGATCTACGAGCAGTACTTC. The chain joins TRBV28 to TRBJ2-7, with D perhaps matching TRBD2 (5 bases). This CDR3 region has 12 residues. In germline, CDR1 is MDHEN, CDR2 SYDVKM. V lost 8 bases to trimming and J lost 3 bases, with 11 bases between them.

This clonotype was seen ten or more times. The chain joins TRBV3-1 to TRBJ2-7; 10 bases map to TRBD1. CDR1 and CDR2 (germline): LGHDT, YNNKEL (reference sequence). The V and J ends lost 6 bases and 0 bases, in that order; junction bases with no gene match: 5. The CDR3 spans 15 residues. CDR3 region: CASSPGTGDSYEQYF. CDR3 nucleotides: TGTGCCAGCAGTCCCGGGACAGGGGACTCCTACGAGCAGTACTTC.

This rearrangement joins TRBV7-6 to TRBJ1-1, with D maybe TRBD1 (5 bases). Trimming cost V 1 base and J 4 bases, with 13 bases left between them. The CDR3 runs to 15 residues. Germline V lookup: CDR1 SGHVS, CDR2 FNYEAQ. DNA of the CDR3: TGTGCCAGCAGCTTAGGACAGCTGTCTGGCACTGAAGCTTTCTTT. This encodes CASSLGQLSGTEAFF.

V is TRBV9 and J is TRBJ2-3, with D unclear. Germline V gives CDR1 SGDLS, CDR2 YYNGEE. V lost 0 bases, J lost 0 bases, and 14 bases lay in between. The CDR3 spans 17 residues. CDR3 sequence (DNA): TGTGCCAGCAGCGTAGGACCCCCCACTGCTAGCACAGATACGCAGTATTTT. It yields the protein CASSVGPPTASTDTQYF.

The chain couples TRBV5-6 to TRBJ1-2; 7 bases map to TRBD1. With V trimmed by 4 bases and J by 3 bases, 9 bases remained unmatched. The germline V gene has CDR1 SGHDT and CDR2 YYEEEE. This CDR3 comprises 15 residues. The CDR3 nucleotides read TGTGCCAGCAGCACAGACAGGGTATTAGACTATGGCTACACCTTC. Protein product: CASSTDRVLDYGYTF.